The next 28 T cell receptor beta chains were all read from a single sample in a study of cytomegalovirus exposure and HLA in healthy donors. Primers included in the PCR were 60 Vbeta and 13 Jbeta primers. Sequencing used immunoSEQ multiplex PCR; TCRdb keeps in-frame clones, though not all of them. The sample lists 130,000 to 150,000 clones, 72% seen once, with approximately 2% in the top ten. The sequenced material came from PBMCs. These receptors all come from a man aged 35-49 years in good health and CMV-seronegative.

This CDR3 reads CASSFSNEQFF. DNA of the CDR3: TGCGCCAGCAGCTTTAGCAATGAGCAGTTCTTC. The rearrangement uses TRBV5-1 and TRBJ2-1; no reliable D call. Per the germline V gene, CDR1 is SGHRS and CDR2 is YFSETQ. The V and J ends lost 2 bases and 6 bases respectively, with 3 bases between them. This CDR3 contains 11 residues.

J is TRBJ2-3 and V is TRBV4-1; perhaps TRBD2 as D (5 bases). This CDR3 contains 15 residues. Germline V gene data show CDR1 as MGHRA and CDR2 as YSYEKL. Trimming left V 0 bases short and J 6 bases short, with 13 bases between. CDR3 in amino acids: CASSQDGVAIDTQYF. CDR3 bases: TGCGCCAGCAGCCAAGACGGAGTAGCGATTGATACGCAGTATTTT.

The chain carries TRBV7-8 and TRBJ1-6, with D possibly matching TRBD1 (5 bases). V was trimmed by 5 bases and J by 3 bases, leaving 11 bases between them. CDR3 size: 15 residues. Germline V gene sequence: CDR1 SGHVS, CDR2 FQNEAQ. The chain's CDR3 is CASSAGDSYNSPLHF. Written as DNA, the CDR3 is TGTGCCAGCAGCGCAGGAGACAGCTATAATTCACCCCTCCACTTT. Looking up the rest from reference TRBV7-8 and TRBJ1-6 gives the full variable domain: GAGVSQSPRYKVAKRGQDVALRCDPISGHVSLFWYQQALGQGPEFLTYFQNEAQLDKSGLPSDRFFAERPEGSVSTLKIQRTQQEDSAVYLCASSAGDSYNSPLHFGNGTRLTVT.

This clone was seen once. The junction and the germline gene differ at one end; a read error may be behind it. The chain combines TRBV27 with TRBJ1-2; D possibly corresponds to TRBD1 (5 bases). This CDR3 is 13 amino acids long. Germline V CDR1 and CDR2: MNHEY, SMNVEV (reference sequence). CDR3 nucleotides: TGTGCCAGCAGTTTGTCGGGGGATAATGGCTACCCCTTC. Residues: CASSLSGDNGYPF.

This rearrangement joins TRBV5-6 to TRBJ2-5, with 13 positions matching TRBD2. This CDR3 is built from 17 residues. Trimming took 0 bases from V and 3 from J; bases not matched to a gene: 5. Germline V gene lookup returns CDR1 SGHDT and CDR2 YYEEEE. The CDR3 spells CASSLVPGLAGKETQYF. The DNA of the CDR3 is TGTGCCAGCAGCTTGGTACCGGGACTAGCGGGGAAAGAGACCCAGTACTTC.

The V and J genes are TRBV7-9 and TRBJ2-1; weak D call: TRBD2 (5 bases). The V gene lost 5 bases and the J gene lost 6 bases, with 14 bases spanning the gap. The germline V gene encodes CDR1 SEHNR and CDR2 FQNEAQ (reference sequence). The CDR3 loop spans 14 amino acids. The CDR3 sequence is CASSLLPAGNEQFF. In DNA form, the CDR3 reads TGTGCCAGCAGCCTGCTGCCGGCGGGCAATGAGCAGTTCTTC.

The V gene is TRBV11-2, the J gene TRBJ2-1; 11 nucleotides match TRBD1. Germline trimming cut 5 bases from V and 14 bases from J; bases unmatched to any gene: 8. Looked up from germline, CDR1 is SGHAT and CDR2 is FQNNGV. The CDR3 totals 13 residues. CDR3 amino acids: CASSSGQGARKFF. The CDR3 DNA is TGTGCCAGCAGCAGCGGACAGGGGGCACGGAAGTTCTTC. Full variable domain (remainder filled in from reference TRBV11-2 and TRBJ2-1): EAGVAQSPRYKIIEKRQSVAFWCNPISGHATLYWYQQILGQGPKLLIQFQNNGVVDDSQLPKDRFSAERLKGVDSTLKIQPAKLEDSAVYLCASSSGQGARKFFGPGTRLTVL.

V is TRBV6-1 and J is TRBJ1-5; 8 bases are shared with TRBD1. Losses at the gene ends were 3 bases for V and 4 bases for J; bases not matched to a gene: 8. The CDR3 totals 16 residues. The germline CDR1 and CDR2 sequences are MNHNS and SASEGT. CDR3 in amino acids: CASSDPGQGANQPQHF. The CDR3 DNA reads as TGTGCCAGCAGTGATCCCGGACAGGGAGCGAATCAGCCCCAGCATTTT.

The rearrangement joins TRBV6-5 to TRBJ2-5; possible D gene TRBD1, 7 bases. The CDR3 contains 12 residues. CDR1 MNHEY and CDR2 SVGAGI come from the germline V gene. The ends were cut back, 5 bases at V and 10 bases at J, with 14 bases in the middle. The CDR3: CASSTLRGDQYF. The CDR3 bases are TGTGCCAGCAGTACACTCAGGGGGGACCAGTACTTC.

The chain carries TRBV19 and TRBJ1-2; TRBD1 matches 11 bases. The CDR3 is 15 residues long. The V gene end was trimmed by 5 bases and the J gene end by 3 bases; junction bases not matched to a gene: 5. CDR1 and CDR2 (germline): LNHDA, SQIVND (reference sequence). Here the CDR3 DNA reads TGTGCCAGTAGTCCTGGACAGGGGGCGTACTATGGCTACACCTTC. It translates to CASSPGQGAYYGYTF.

This chain links TRBV5-1 with TRBJ2-7; D possibly corresponds to TRBD2 (5 bases). V lost 0 bases, J lost 1 base, and 8 bases lay in between. The CDR3 is made up of 14 amino acids. Germline assignment: CDR1 SGHRS and CDR2 YFSETQ. The CDR3 here is CASSLVAGSYEQYF. The CDR3 nucleotides read TGCGCCAGCAGCTTGGTCGCGGGTTCCTACGAGCAGTACTTC.

The V and J genes are TRBV5-6 and TRBJ1-1, with 10 bases lining up with TRBD1. Trimming took 3 bases from V and 4 from J; bases not matched to a gene: 6. The CDR3 totals 15 residues. Germline CDR1 is SGHDT and CDR2 is YYEEEE. CDR3 sequence: CASSSTGGSVTEAFF. The CDR3 nucleotides read TGTGCCAGCAGCTCGACAGGGGGCAGCGTCACTGAAGCTTTCTTT.

V and J are TRBV19 and TRBJ2-3, with a weak D call TRBD1 (6 bases). The V gene's germline CDR1 is LNHDA and CDR2 SQIVND (reference sequence). This CDR3 contains 15 residues. The ends were cut back, 3 bases at V and 1 base at J, with 11 bases in the middle. CDR3 nucleotide sequence: TGTGCCAGTAGTATCGACAGGCTAGGCACAGATACGCAGTATTTT. This translates into CASSIDRLGTDTQYF.

This chain links TRBV10-3 with TRBJ1-1, with TRBD1 as a possible D gene (5 bases). There are 13 residues in the CDR3. Trimming took 4 bases from V and 4 from J, leaving 10 bases between them. CDR1 ENHRY and CDR2 SYGVKD come from the germline V gene. CDR3 in amino acids: CAISGQGGTEAFF. The DNA of the CDR3 is TGTGCCATCAGTGGTCAGGGTGGCACTGAAGCTTTCTTT.

This clone was detected once. V gene TRBV6-1 combines with J gene TRBJ2-5, with 7 bases identical to TRBD1. V lost 1 base, J lost 4 bases, and 6 bases stayed unmatched. This CDR3 has 15 residues. The germline V gene has CDR1 MNHNS and CDR2 SASEGT. CDR3 DNA sequence: TGTGCCAGCAGTGAAGGACAGGGAGTAAGAGAGACCCAGTACTTC. Translating gives CASSEGQGVRETQYF.

The rearrangement uses TRBV10-3 and TRBJ2-1, with D tentatively TRBD2 (6 bases). This CDR3 contains 14 residues. V lost 10 bases and J 5 bases, leaving 18 bases between the germline ends. The germline CDR1 and CDR2 sequences are ENHRY and SYGVKD. The CDR3 DNA is TGTGCCACCGGCGGGGTTTATGGGCACAATGAGCAGTTCTTC. Protein sequence: CATGGVYGHNEQFF.

This clone was detected only a few times. The genes are TRBV19 and TRBJ1-6; D remains ambiguous. Germline-derived CDR1 and CDR2 are LNHDA and SQIVND (reference sequence). V lost 2 bases to trimming and J lost 10 bases, with 12 bases between them. The CDR3 is made up of 14 amino acids. CDR3 in amino acids: CASSIRGDGSPLHF. CDR3 coding DNA: TGTGCCAGTAGTATACGCGGGGATGGGTCACCCCTCCACTTT.

This chain uses TRBV28 with TRBJ2-1; 7 bases match TRBD1. V trimming: 8 bases; J trimming: 7 bases; junction bases outside the gene matches: 11. The CDR3 covers 14 residues. The germline CDR1 and CDR2 sequences are MDHEN and SYDVKM. CDR3 amino acids: CASWRQGVKNEQFF. DNA for the CDR3: TGTGCCAGCTGGCGACAGGGCGTGAAAAATGAGCAGTTCTTC.

On this clone: The germline gene is not matched at one end of the junction; a read error may be the cause. This chain connects TRBV15 to TRBJ2-6; TRBD2 aligns across 8 bases. The CDR3 has 15 amino acids. Per germline, CDR1 LNHNV and CDR2 YYDKDF (reference sequence). This CDR3 reads CATSIDSGGAHVLTF. CDR3 nucleotide sequence: TGTGCCACCAGCATTGACTCGGGGGGGGCCCACGTCCTGACTTTC.

The gene calls are TRBV19 and TRBJ1-5; perhaps TRBD1 as D (6 bases). The CDR3 covers 15 residues. With 6 bases removed from V and 0 bases from J, the gap between germline ends came to 12 bases. Per the germline V gene, CDR1 is LNHDA and CDR2 is SQIVND (reference sequence). CDR3 bases: TGTGCCAGTAGATGGGGACACCGTAGCAATCAGCCCCAGCATTTT. It encodes CASRWGHRSNQPQHF.

The J gene is TRBJ2-1, the V gene TRBV29-1; 7 bases are shared with TRBD2. Losses at the gene ends were 8 bases for V and 1 base for J; bases not matched to a gene: 8. CDR1 is SQVTM, CDR2 ANQGSEA, per germline. The CDR3 consists of 14 residues. The CDR3 sequence is CSFPTRGSYNEQFF. The CDR3 nucleotides are TGCAGCTTCCCGACGCGGGGGTCCTACAATGAGCAGTTCTTC.

V gene TRBV13 combines with J gene TRBJ1-1; maybe TRBD1 (6 bases). This CDR3 contains 12 residues. V shed 8 bases and J shed 6 bases, with 13 bases lying between them. Germline V gives CDR1 PRHDT, CDR2 FYEKMQ (reference sequence). CDR3 region: CASADRLSEAFF. DNA for the CDR3: TGTGCCAGCGCCGACAGGCTATCTGAAGCTTTCTTT.

The V call is TRBV7-9, the J call TRBJ1-2, with TRBD1 matching over 8 bases. The CDR3 extends over 14 amino acids. Trimming at V came to 3 bases and at J to 8 bases, leaving 8 bases not matched to a gene. Per germline, CDR1 SEHNR and CDR2 FQNEAQ (reference sequence). The CDR3 DNA reads TGTGCCAGCAGCTTCGGGACAGGACCTATGGGCTACACCTTC. This gives the protein CASSFGTGPMGYTF. Full variable domain (rest looked up from reference TRBV7-9 and TRBJ1-2): DTGVSQNPRHKITKRGQNVTFRCDPISEHNRLYWYRQTLGQGPEFLTYFQNEAQLEKSRLLSDRFSAERPKGSFSTLEIQRTEQGDSAMYLCASSFGTGPMGYTFGSGTRLTVV.

Details on this clone: A read error may produce the germline difference seen at one junction end. This chain uses TRBV7-9 with TRBJ1-5; D remains unclear. There are 14 residues in the CDR3. Germline loops: CDR1 SEHNR, CDR2 FQNEAQ (reference sequence). The DNA for the CDR3 is TGTGCCAGCAGCTCCGGATATAGCAATCAGCCCCAGAATTTT. This gives the protein CASSSGYSNQPQNF.

This chain uses TRBV2 with TRBJ2-5, with 8 positions matching TRBD1. Trimming at V came to 11 bases and at J to 5 bases, leaving 13 bases not matched to a gene. Germline CDR1 and CDR2: SNHLY and FYNNEI. This CDR3 has 14 amino acids. CDR3 residues: CASGGRGPKETQYF. CDR3 DNA sequence: TGTGCCTCAGGAGGCAGGGGGCCCAAGGAGACCCAGTACTTC.

The chain couples TRBV11-2 to TRBJ2-7, with 8 bases fitting TRBD1. The CDR3 spans 16 residues. Germline lookup yields CDR1 SGHAT and CDR2 FQNNGV. V shed 5 bases and J 1 base; nucleotides not matched to a gene: 10. In DNA, the CDR3 is TGTGCCAGCAGCCCAGGGGCAGGGGGCTTTTCCTACGAGCAGTACTTC. Its translation: CASSPGAGGFSYEQYF.

This sequence joins TRBV9 and TRBJ1-5, with unresolved D. Germline lookup yields CDR1 SGDLS and CDR2 YYNGEE. The CDR3 runs to 15 residues. The V gene lost 0 bases and the J gene lost 8 bases, with 15 bases spanning the gap. Here the CDR3 reads CASSVGVNPAEPQHF. The CDR3 DNA follows: TGTGCCAGCAGCGTAGGCGTCAACCCCGCCGAGCCCCAGCATTTT.

The gene calls are TRBV15 and TRBJ1-1; the D is unclear. The CDR3 is made up of 13 amino acids. Trimming left V 4 bases short and J 7 bases short, with 13 bases between. Germline CDR1 LNHNV, CDR2 YYDKDF (reference sequence). Here the CDR3 reads CATSTYPSVEAFF. CDR3 coding DNA: TGTGCCACCAGCACTTACCCCTCGGTTGAAGCTTTCTTT.